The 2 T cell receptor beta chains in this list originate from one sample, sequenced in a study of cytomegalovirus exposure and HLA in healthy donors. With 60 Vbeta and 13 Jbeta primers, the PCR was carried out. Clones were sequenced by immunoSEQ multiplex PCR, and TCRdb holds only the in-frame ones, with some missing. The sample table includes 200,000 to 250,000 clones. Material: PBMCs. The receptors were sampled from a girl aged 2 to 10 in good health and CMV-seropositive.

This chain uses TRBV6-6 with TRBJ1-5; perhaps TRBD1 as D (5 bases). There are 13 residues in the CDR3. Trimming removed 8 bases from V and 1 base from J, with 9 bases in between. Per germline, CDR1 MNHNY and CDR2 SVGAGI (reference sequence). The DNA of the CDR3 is TGTGCCAGCGGGGCGGTGAGCAATCAGCCCCAGCATTTT. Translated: CASGAVSNQPQHF.

The CDR3 loop is CASSLREAYEGTDTQYF. CDR3 bases: TGTGCCAGCAGTTTACGGGAGGCGTATGAGGGCACAGATACGCAGTATTTT. V gene TRBV27 combines with J gene TRBJ2-3, with TRBD2 identical over 7 bases. Germline CDR1 and CDR2: MNHEY and SMNVEV (reference sequence). CDR3 length: 17 amino acids. The junction had 9 bases not matched to a gene; V was cut back by 2 bases and J by 1 base.